The 9 T cell receptor beta chains given below trace back to one sample, sequenced in a study of neurological immune-mediated disorders. A single record per CDR3 protein comes from TCRdb applying MiXCR to the 5' RACE reads. The sample consists of fewer than 60,000 distinct CDR3 sequences, 3.8% of them appearing once. The sequencing sample was made of PBMCs. The source is a man in his sixties with multiple sclerosis.

This clonotype was seen repeatedly, ten times or more. The V gene is TRBV28, the J gene TRBJ1-4; TRBD1 agrees at 8 bases. The ends lost 3 bases at V and 5 bases at J; junction bases unmatched: 2. Per the germline V gene, CDR1 is MDHEN and CDR2 is SYDVKM. The CDR3 loop spans 14 amino acids. The CDR3: CASSLDRANEKLFF. The CDR3 DNA follows: TGTGCCAGCAGTTTGGACAGGGCGAATGAAAAACTGTTTTTT.

This clonotype appeared a single time. The junction departs from germline at one end; a sequencing error may be responsible. This chain joins TRBV19 and TRBJ2-5; D ambiguous. There are 11 residues in the CDR3. The V gene's germline CDR1 is LNHDA and CDR2 SQIVND (reference sequence). The CDR3 protein is CAGSQQETQYF. The CDR3 DNA is TGTGCCGGTAGTCAACAAGAGACCCAGTACTTC.

Ten or more counts support this clonotype. The chain recombines TRBV29-1 with TRBJ1-4; D perhaps matches TRBD1 (6 bases). The V and J ends lost 7 bases and 2 bases respectively, with 11 bases between them. CDR1 and CDR2 (germline): SQVTM, ANQGSEA. This CDR3 contains 13 residues. The CDR3 region has the DNA TGCAGCGCACGGACAGTCACTAATGAAAAACTGTTTTTT. This gives the protein CSARTVTNEKLFF.

This clonotype was counted many times. The chain couples TRBV20-1 to TRBJ2-1, with 9 bases aligning to TRBD1. The CDR3 contains 13 residues. V gave up 6 bases and J gave up 5 bases; unmatched junction bases: 5. The germline gives CDR1 DFQATT, CDR2 SNEGSKA (reference sequence). The CDR3 loop is CSAWTGANNEQFF. The CDR3 DNA reads as TGCAGTGCCTGGACAGGGGCGAACAATGAGCAGTTCTTC.

This clonotype was seen a few times. Given a much more abundant clone one base away, this may be a read error. As the CDR3 is not closed by the conserved phenylalanine or tryptophan, this likely results from a read error. This sequence joins TRBV5-1 and TRBJ1-6; D is undetermined. The germline CDR1 and CDR2 sequences are SGHRS and YFSETQ. This CDR3 region has 13 residues. The ends were cut back, 2 bases at V and 7 bases at J, with 7 bases in the middle. The DNA of the CDR3 is TGCGCCAGCAGCTTCATAGGGAATTCACCCCTCCACTGT. Translation gives CASSFIGNSPLHC.

This clonotype was seen repeatedly, ten times or more. The chain carries TRBV12-3 or TRBV12-4 and TRBJ1-1; D is uncertain. The CDR3 totals 13 residues. V gave up 6 bases and J gave up 1 base, with 9 bases separating them. CDR3 region: CASRTTANTEAFF. The DNA of the CDR3 is TGTGCCAGCAGAACGACCGCGAACACTGAAGCTTTCTTT.

This clonotype came up many times. The chain uses TRBV28 and TRBJ2-5; the match to TRBD1 covers 7 bases. Germline V lookup: CDR1 MDHEN, CDR2 SYDVKM. Unmatched junction bases numbered 7, after V lost 7 bases and J lost 5 bases. The CDR3 sequence is 13 residues long. CDR3 in amino acids: CASIPGGTETQYF. The CDR3 region has the DNA TGTGCCAGCATCCCAGGGGGAACGGAGACCCAGTACTTC. Full variable domain (remainder filled in from reference TRBV28 and TRBJ2-5): DVKVTQSSRYLVKRTGEKVFLECVQDMDHENMFWYRQDPGLGLRLIYFSYDVKMKEKGDIPEGYSVSREKKERFSLILESASTNQTSMYLCASIPGGTETQYFGPGTRLLVL.

This clonotype was picked up many times. This sequence joins TRBV20-1 and TRBJ2-3; D is undetermined. V was pared by 6 bases and J by 4 bases, with 14 bases between. Looked up from germline, CDR1 is DFQATT and CDR2 is SNEGSKA (reference sequence). The CDR3 has 13 residues. As DNA, the CDR3 is TGCAGTGCACCCGGACCACGTCCAGATACGCAGTATTTT. This translates into CSAPGPRPDTQYF.

This clonotype has just one count. A read error may be the cause here, since a much bigger clone is one base away. This chain uses TRBV4-1 with TRBJ1-1; D remains ambiguous. The CDR3 runs to 15 residues. V lost 1 base and J 4 bases, leaving 13 bases between the germline ends. Germline-derived CDR1 and CDR2 are MGHRA and YSYEKL. CDR3 sequence: CASSQVNPSGTEAFF. The CDR3 DNA sequence: TGCGCCAGCAGCCAAGTAAACCCGAGTGGCACTGAAGCTTTCTTT.